This T cell receptor beta chain was captured in a study of T-cell reconstitution after alpha-beta-depleted transplantation in children. Study-wide results and caveats: Roughly two months post-transplant, alpha-beta T cells reportedly originated from several hundred graft clones that had expanded.

It was with unique molecular identifiers that the TCRbeta library was prepared. Using its own MiXCR run on the PCR reads, TCRdb lists one record per CDR3 protein. The sample records some 220,000 distinct CDR3 sequences, approximately 10% being singletons. CDR1 SGHVS and CDR2 FNYEAQ come from the germline V gene. V was shortened by 1 base and J by 2 bases, with 12 bases between the two germline ends. The CDR3 sequence is 16 residues long. As to this clonotype: Its specificity is not known.

This sequence originates from a child under two years old with acute myeloid leukemia, due to receive a stem cell transplant. This specimen consisted of PBMCs, obtained before TCRalphabeta/CD19-depleted stem cell transplant. V and J are TRBV7-6 and TRBJ2-1, with D tentatively TRBD2 (6 bases). For the CDR3, the DNA is TGTGCCAGCAGCTTAGTTACGTCGGGAGCCTACAATGAGCAGTTCTTC. Protein: CASSLVTSGAYNEQFF.